This record covers a single TCR beta chain. This sample is part of a study of blood T cell repertoires in COVID-19. Study-wide background: COVID-19 samples, acute and convalescent, were from the United States, Italy and Spain. T cells, B-cell-depleted T cells, or PBMCs supplied cDNA or gDNA.

Authors' processing steps: The assay estimated nucleated cells by amplifying reference gene primers. Measured with immunoSEQ multiplex PCR; TCRdb has only the in-frame clones, and not every one. V and J calls and clone size come straight from that table; D and trimming were deduced from the DNA. The table shows about 120,000 clones, with 78% occurring only once. The sample comprised peripheral blood. The source of this sequence is a man between 65 and 85 years old with acute or convalescent COVID-19.

The CDR3 DNA reads TGTGCCAGCAGCTTCCAGGGGGCAGGCCAAGAGACCCAGTACTTC. This sequence encodes CASSFQGAGQETQYF. This chain uses TRBV5-8 with TRBJ2-5, with 8 bases matching TRBD1. Germline V gives CDR1 SGHTS, CDR2 YDEGEE. The V and J ends lost 2 bases and 1 base, in that order; junction bases with no gene match: 4. The CDR3 runs to 15 residues.